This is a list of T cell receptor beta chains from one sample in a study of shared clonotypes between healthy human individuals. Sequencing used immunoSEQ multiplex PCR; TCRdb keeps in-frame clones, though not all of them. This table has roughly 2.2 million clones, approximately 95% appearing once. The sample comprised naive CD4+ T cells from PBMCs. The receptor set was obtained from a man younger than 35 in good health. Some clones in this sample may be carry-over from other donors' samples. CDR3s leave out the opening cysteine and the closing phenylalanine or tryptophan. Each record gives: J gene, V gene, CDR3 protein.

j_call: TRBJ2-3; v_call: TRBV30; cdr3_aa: AWSERTKPTQY
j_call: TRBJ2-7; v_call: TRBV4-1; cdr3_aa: ASSQGLSAPSYEQY
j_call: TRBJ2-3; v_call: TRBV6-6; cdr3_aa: ASRPTGGLADTQY
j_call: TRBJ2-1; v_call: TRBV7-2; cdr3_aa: ASSWTPFSYNEQF
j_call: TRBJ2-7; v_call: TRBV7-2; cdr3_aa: ASSPVAATYEQY
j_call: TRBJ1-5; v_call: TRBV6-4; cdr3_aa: ASSDSGVIHQPQH
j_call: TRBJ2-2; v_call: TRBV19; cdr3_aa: ASSIKGPNTGELF
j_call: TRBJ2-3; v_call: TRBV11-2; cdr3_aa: ASSLPGADTQY
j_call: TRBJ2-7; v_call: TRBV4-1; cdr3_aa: ASSQDFGQDEQY
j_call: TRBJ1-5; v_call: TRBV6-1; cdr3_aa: ASSDRAGQPQH
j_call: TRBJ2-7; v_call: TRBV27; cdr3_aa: ASSLTIRGGDEQY
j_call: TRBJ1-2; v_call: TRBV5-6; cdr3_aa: ASNLRGPNYGYT
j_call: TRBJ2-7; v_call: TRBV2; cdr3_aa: ASGRNRDGEQY
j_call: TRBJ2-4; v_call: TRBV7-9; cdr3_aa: ASTWEGRGNIQY
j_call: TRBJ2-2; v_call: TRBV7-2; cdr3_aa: ASSLNPSSGMNTGELF
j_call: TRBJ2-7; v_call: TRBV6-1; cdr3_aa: ASSEPGDSSYEQY
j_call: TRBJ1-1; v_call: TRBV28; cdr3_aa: ASRRTLNTEAF
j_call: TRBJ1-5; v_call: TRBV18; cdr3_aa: ASSPILGNQPQH
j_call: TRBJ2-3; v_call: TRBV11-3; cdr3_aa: ASSSGQGADTQY
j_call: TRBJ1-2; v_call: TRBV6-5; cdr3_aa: ASRPPGAVGYT
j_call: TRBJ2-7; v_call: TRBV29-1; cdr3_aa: SVRTGWEQY
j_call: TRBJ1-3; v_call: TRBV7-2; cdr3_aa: ASSLAPRGAGNTIY
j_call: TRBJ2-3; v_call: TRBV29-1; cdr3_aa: SVGGRAKTDTQY
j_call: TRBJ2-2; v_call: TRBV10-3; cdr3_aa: AISESSTGELF
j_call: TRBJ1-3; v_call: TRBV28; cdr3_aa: ASSLAGLKTGNTIY
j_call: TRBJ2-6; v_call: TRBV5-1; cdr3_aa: ASSLGGIRANVLT
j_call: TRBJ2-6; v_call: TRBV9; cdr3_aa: ASSVGRASGANVLT
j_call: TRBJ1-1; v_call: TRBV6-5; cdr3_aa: ASRTLNTEAF
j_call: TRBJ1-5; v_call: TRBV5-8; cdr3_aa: ASSSGYSNQPQH
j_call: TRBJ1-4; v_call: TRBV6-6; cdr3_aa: ASSNRHSTNEKLF
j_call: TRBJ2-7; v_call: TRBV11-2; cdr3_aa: ASSLGSGTSGIQY